Shown below are 25 T cell receptor beta chains from a single sample sequenced in a study of tumor-infiltrating lymphocytes in primary liver carcinoma. TCR beta cDNA came from roughly 550 ng total RNA, primed with a constant-region primer. Three-round nested multiplex PCR performed with slightly modified ARM-PCR produced the TCR beta libraries. TRBV1-TRBV30 forward primers paired with a C-beta reverse primer drove the first two PCR rounds, approximately 11 cycles each. TCRdb re-derived calls from the multiplex PCR reads in MiXCR, one entry per CDR3 protein. Of 310,000 or so distinct CDR3 sequences listed, nearly 60% are singletons. Unsorted whole blood yielded the blood RNA, and germline DNA was also extracted. The sequencing input was peripheral blood. All receptors come from a woman in her thirties with primary liver carcinoma and hepatitis B virus infection.

The chain uses TRBV5-1 and TRBJ2-1, with D perhaps TRBD2 (6 bases). This CDR3 has 16 residues. CDR1 and CDR2 from the germline V gene are SGHRS and YFSETQ. Trimming removed 0 bases at V and 4 bases at J, with 14 bases between. The CDR3 spells CASSLGHSGDYNEQFF. CDR3 DNA: TGCGCCAGCAGCTTGGGGCATAGCGGAGATTACAATGAGCAGTTCTTC. The whole variable domain, remainder taken from reference TRBV5-1 and TRBJ2-1, is KAGVTQTPRYLIKTRGQQVTLSCSPISGHRSVSWYQQTPGQGLQFLFEYFSETQRNKGNFPGRFSGRQFSNSRSEMNVSTLELGDSALYLCASSLGHSGDYNEQFFGPGTRLTVL.

As to this clonotype: This may be a read error: a much more frequent sequence differs by one nucleotide. The chain uses TRBV6-5 and TRBJ1-4; D gene unclear. Germline CDR1 is MNHEY and CDR2 is SVGAGI. V dropped 2 bases and J dropped 5 bases, with 6 bases sitting between them. CDR3 length: 13 amino acids. DNA of the CDR3: TGTGCCAGCAGTTACGTACGGAATGAAAAACTGTTTTTT. Translated: CASSYVRNEKLFF.

V is TRBV6-5 and J is TRBJ2-7; 8 bases map to TRBD1. Germline CDR1 is MNHEY and CDR2 is SVGAGI. This CDR3 has 13 residues. Losses at the gene ends were 6 bases for V and 7 bases for J; bases not matched to a gene: 8. The DNA of the CDR3 is TGTGCCAGCAGAATCGACAGGGGCCGGGAGCAGTACTTC. It specifies CASRIDRGREQYF.

About this clonotype itself: Relative to the germline gene, one junction end is altered; a read error may explain this. V and J are TRBV13 and TRBJ1-2; D not certain. CDR3 length equals 16 residues. In germline, CDR1 is PRHDT, CDR2 FYEKMQ (reference sequence). CDR3 amino acids: CASSLGVGVGKYGYTF. For the CDR3, the DNA is TGTGCCAGCAGTTTAGGAGTTGGCGTGGGGAAGTATGGCTACACCTTC.

On this clonotype: This likely comes from a read error, as the CDR3 has no conserved phenylalanine or tryptophan at its end. CDR3 loop: CTSSEYGMGAQPQHS. The CDR3 bases are TGTACCAGCAGTGAATACGGGATGGGGGCACAGCCCCAGCATTCT. The chain recombines TRBV6-1 with TRBJ1-5; maybe TRBD1 (6 bases). The length of the CDR3 is 15 residues. CDR1 is MNHNS and CDR2 is SASEGT in the germline V gene.

For this clonotype: Because the CDR3 is missing its conserved closing phenylalanine or tryptophan, this is likely a read error. V usage is TRBV6-2 or TRBV6-3 and J usage is TRBJ2-3, with TRBD2 as a possible D gene (6 bases). The length of the CDR3 is 14 residues. Germline-derived CDR1 and CDR2 are MNHEY and SVGEGT. Trimming shortened V by 4 bases and J by 2 bases, and 10 bases separated the two germline ends. The CDR3 region has the DNA TGTGCCAGCAGTTCTAGCGCATTCACAGATACGCAGTATTCT. This encodes CASSSSAFTDTQYS.

On this clonotype itself: A much larger clonotype is one base distant, so this may be a read error. CDR3: CASSQLIPRPGQMNTEAFF. Here the CDR3 DNA reads TGTGCCAGCAGCCAACTGATCCCACGCCCGGGACAGATGAACACTGAAGCTTTCTTT. The V gene is TRBV4-2, the J gene TRBJ1-1; the match to TRBD1 covers 7 bases. This CDR3 comprises 19 residues. V lost 2 bases and J lost 0; bases outside the gene matches: 15. The germline CDR1 and CDR2 sequences are LGHNA and YNFKEQ.

The sample holds one count of this clonotype. This may be a read error: a much more frequent sequence differs by one nucleotide. CDR3 residues: CTSSQGGDEQYF. The CDR3 bases are TGTACCAGCAGCCAAGGAGGGGACGAGCAGTACTTC. The chain recombines TRBV4-2 with TRBJ2-7; D perhaps matches TRBD2 (6 bases). This CDR3 region has 12 residues. CDR1 LGHNA and CDR2 YNFKEQ come from the germline V gene.

This sequence joins TRBV11-1 and TRBJ2-7; TRBD2 aligns across 7 bases. Germline CDR1 reads SGHAT; CDR2 reads FQDESV (reference sequence). This CDR3 contains 15 residues. Losses at the gene ends were 1 base for V and 4 bases for J; bases not matched to a gene: 7. The CDR3 loop is CASSLEGGSAYEQYF. The CDR3 DNA reads as TGTGCCAGCAGCTTAGAGGGCGGGAGCGCTTACGAGCAGTACTTC.

Note on this clonotype: A single base separates this from a much larger clone, so it may be a read error. CDR3 sequence reads: CASRQTGTSLFF. DNA of the CDR3: TGTGCCAGCAGGCAAACCGGGACTAGCCTGTTCTTC. J is TRBJ2-1 and V is TRBV14; 9 nucleotides align to TRBD2. Trimming cost V 6 bases and J 15 bases; bases outside gene matches: 9. The length of the CDR3 is 12 residues. CDR1 SGHDN and CDR2 FVKESK come from the germline V gene. The entire variable domain, with the rest obtained from reference TRBV14 and TRBJ2-1, is as follows: EAGVTQFPSHSVIEKGQTVTLRCDPISGHDNLYWYRRVMGKEIKFLLHFVKESKQDESGMPNNRFLAERTGGTYSTLKVQPAELEDSGVYFCASRQTGTSLFFGPGTRLTVL.

This clonotype was observed a single time. A clone one base away is much larger, so this may be a read error. The limits of the CDR3 on the DNA are not certain, so only TCRdb's listed CDR3 is given. The J gene is TRBJ1-2, the V gene TRBV29-1; the table calls TRBD1, which could not be checked here. With termini counted, the CDR3 has 13 amino acids. Germline V CDR1 and CDR2: SQVTM, ANQGSEA. The CDR3 sequence is CSVADRPPYGCTF.

Turning to this clonotype: Possible read error: a much larger clone is one base away. This chain links TRBV29-1 with TRBJ1-5; maybe TRBD1 (6 bases). Germline V gene lookup returns CDR1 SQVTM and CDR2 ANQGSEA. The CDR3 length is 14 residues. For the CDR3, the DNA is TGCAGCGTTGGTGGGGTGGGGGCGAATCGGCCCCAGCATTTT. Residues: CSVGGVGANRPQHF.

V and J are TRBV28 and TRBJ2-1, with 9 nucleotides matching TRBD2. V shed 6 bases, J shed 8 bases, and the junction held 14 bases outside the gene matches. CDR1 and CDR2 (germline): MDHEN, SYDVKM. The CDR3 consists of 16 residues. The chain's CDR3 is CASSLGSGSSGDEQFF. CDR3 coding DNA: TGTGCCAGCAGCCTCGGTAGCGGGAGTTCTGGCGATGAGCAGTTCTTC.

As to this clonotype: Mismatch with germline at one junction end may stem from a read error. The J gene is TRBJ1-4, the V gene TRBV6-1; D uncertain. Germline V CDR1 and CDR2: MNHNS, SASEGT. This CDR3 has 12 residues. CDR3 amino acids: CASKWAGEKLSF. DNA for the CDR3: TGTGCCAGCAAATGGGCCGGTGAAAAACTGTCTTTT.

Regarding this clonotype: A junction boundary mismatches the germline segment, possibly from a read error. The V call is TRBV11-2, the J call TRBJ2-7; 8 bases fit TRBD2. Germline values: CDR1 SGHAT, CDR2 FQNNGV. The CDR3 is 16 residues long. The CDR3 DNA follows: TGCGCCAGCAGGCCCTTCGCGAGCGGGAGCCTGAACGAGCAGTACTTC. The encoded protein is CASRPFASGSLNEQYF.

On this clonotype: An end of the junction differs from the germline gene, which may be a read error. V usage is TRBV12-3 or TRBV12-4 and J usage is TRBJ2-5; tentative D call: TRBD1 (6 bases). The CDR3 sequence is 14 residues long. The CDR3 reads CVSSGTGIGETQYF. The CDR3 bases are TGTGTCAGCAGTGGAACAGGGATCGGAGAGACCCAGTACTTC.

The chain's CDR3 is CANGGGYYEQYF. The CDR3 coding sequence is TGTGCTAATGGGGGCGGATACTACGAGCAGTACTTC. The chain couples TRBV12-5 to TRBJ2-7; weak D call: TRBD1 (6 bases). Trimming took 10 bases from V and 3 from J, leaving 13 bases between them. The CDR3 has 12 amino acids. Germline V gene sequence: CDR1 LGHNT, CDR2 FRNRAP.

The V and J genes are TRBV6-1 and TRBJ2-3, with unresolved D. V lost 3 bases, J lost 0 bases, and 10 bases lay in between. CDR1 and CDR2 from the germline V gene are MNHNS and SASEGT. The CDR3 contains 15 residues. The CDR3 DNA sequence: TGTGCCAGCAGTGATCAATTCACCAGCACAGATACGCAGTATTTT. Residues: CASSDQFTSTDTQYF.

This rearrangement joins TRBV6-2 or TRBV6-3 to TRBJ2-7; a possible D gene is TRBD1 (5 bases). The CDR3 is 12 residues long. Trimming removed 6 bases from V and 7 bases from J, with 13 bases in between. CDR1 is MNHEY and CDR2 is SVGEGT in the germline V gene. CDR3 sequence (DNA): TGTGCCAGCAGCCAGGGTCGGTGGGAGCAGTACTTC. This sequence encodes CASSQGRWEQYF.

As for this clonotype: A much bigger clone sits one base away, suggesting this may be a read error. The V call is TRBV6-1, the J call TRBJ1-1; 8 nucleotides match TRBD1. The CDR3 runs 14 residues. Germline lookup yields CDR1 MNHNS and CDR2 SASEGT. The CDR3 DNA follows: TGTGCCGGCAGTGGTAAACAGGGGGATACTGAAGCTTTCTTT. Protein product: CAGSGKQGDTEAFF.

Points on this clonotype: A junction end diverges from the germline sequence, so it may reflect a read error. The chain recombines TRBV11-2 with TRBJ1-2, with a possible D match to TRBD1 (5 bases). The CDR3 loop spans 15 amino acids. CDR1 SGHAT and CDR2 FQNNGV come from the germline V gene. The CDR3 protein is CASGLGWGSEDGYTF. CDR3 DNA: TGTGCCAGCGGCTTAGGGTGGGGGAGTGAGGATGGCTACACCTTC.

This clonotype has just a few counts. Sequence at one end of the junction differs from germline and may be a read error. This rearrangement joins TRBV30 to TRBJ2-7, with D perhaps given as TRBD1 or TRBD2 (5 bases each). Germline-derived CDR1 and CDR2 are GTSNPN and SVGIG (reference sequence). The CDR3 is 11 residues long. As DNA, the CDR3 is TGTGCTTGGAGTCCCAGGGAGGAGCAGTACTTC. The encoded protein is CAWSPREEQYF.

Concerning this clonotype itself: Sequence at one end of the junction differs from germline and may be a read error. V is TRBV6-2 or TRBV6-3 and J is TRBJ1-5; D gene ambiguous. Per germline, CDR1 MNHEY and CDR2 SVGEGT. This CDR3 contains 16 residues. The CDR3 loop is CASSYVRTYSSQPQHF. The DNA for the CDR3 is TGTGCCAGCAGTTATGTCAGAACCTATAGCAGTCAGCCCCAGCATTTT.

The sample holds many counts of this clonotype. This chain joins TRBV6-2 or TRBV6-3 and TRBJ2-4; tentatively, D is TRBD1 or TRBD2 (5 bases each). V lost 2 bases, J lost 5 bases, and 13 bases lay in between. This CDR3 comprises 15 residues. Germline V gene sequence: CDR1 MNHEY, CDR2 SVGEGT. CDR3 region: CASSYDPGRENIQYF. The CDR3 DNA follows: TGTGCCAGCAGTTACGACCCGGGACGGGAAAACATTCAGTACTTC.

About this clonotype: Just one base apart from a much larger clone, this may be a read error. Because it lacks the conserved phenylalanine or tryptophan at the end, this CDR3 is likely a read error. The rearrangement uses TRBV12-3 or TRBV12-4 and TRBJ2-3; D unresolved. The V end lost 7 bases, the J end lost 6 bases, and 8 bases lay between the germline ends. The CDR3 covers 11 residues. The CDR3 region is CASTGFDTQYL. The CDR3 coding sequence is TGTGCCAGCACCGGGTTCGATACGCAGTATCTT.